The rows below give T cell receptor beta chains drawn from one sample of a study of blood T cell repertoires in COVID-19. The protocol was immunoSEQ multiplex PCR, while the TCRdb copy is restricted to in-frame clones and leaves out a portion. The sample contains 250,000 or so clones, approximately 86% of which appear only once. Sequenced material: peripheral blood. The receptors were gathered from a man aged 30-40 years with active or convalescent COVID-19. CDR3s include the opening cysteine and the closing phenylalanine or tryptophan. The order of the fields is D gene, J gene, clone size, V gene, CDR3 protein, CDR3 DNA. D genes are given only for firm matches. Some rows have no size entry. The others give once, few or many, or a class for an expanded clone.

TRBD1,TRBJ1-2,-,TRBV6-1,CASSEWDRGNYGYTF,TGTGCCAGCAGTGAATGGGACAGGGGTAACTATGGCTACACCTTC
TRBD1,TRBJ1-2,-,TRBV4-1,CASSQVGTVVEAYTF,TGCGCCAGCAGCCAAGTCGGGACAGTGGTAGAGGCCTACACCTTC
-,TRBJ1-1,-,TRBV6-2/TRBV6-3,CASSRSLQRNTEAFF,TGTGCCAGCAGTCGCTCCTTACAGAGGAACACTGAAGCTTTCTTT
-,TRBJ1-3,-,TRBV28,CASSANRVAGNTIYF,TGTGCCAGCAGTGCTAACAGGGTGGCGGGAAACACCATATATTTT
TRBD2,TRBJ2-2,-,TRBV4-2,CASSQEPSGGQEGGELFF,TGTGCCAGCAGCCAGGAACCCAGCGGGGGGCAGGAGGGCGGGGAGCTGTTTTTT
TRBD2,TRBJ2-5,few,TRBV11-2,CASSLSGIQETQYF,TGTGCCAGCAGCTTAAGCGGGATTCAAGAGACCCAGTACTTC
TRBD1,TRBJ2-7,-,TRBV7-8,CASSRAGTGSHEQYF,TGTGCCAGCAGCCGAGCCGGGACAGGGTCTCACGAGCAGTACTTC
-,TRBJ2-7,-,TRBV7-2,CASSFSRSYEQYF,TGTGCCAGCAGCTTCTCCCGTTCCTACGAGCAGTACTTC
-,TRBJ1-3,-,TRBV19,CASSIDSSSGNTIYF,TGTGCCAGTAGTATTGACTCGAGCTCTGGAAACACCATATATTTT
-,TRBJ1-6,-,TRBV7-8,CASSLAPTTNSPLHF,TGTGCCAGCAGCTTAGCCCCAACAACAAATTCACCCCTCCACTTT
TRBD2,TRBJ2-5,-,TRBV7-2,CASSLTFGGGKGQYF,TGTGCCAGCAGCTTAACTTTCGGCGGGGGAAAGGGCCAGTACTTC
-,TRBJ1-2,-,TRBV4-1,CASSQERLLPNYGYTF,TGCGCCAGCAGCCAAGAACGTCTATTACCTAACTATGGCTACACCTTC
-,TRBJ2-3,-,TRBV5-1,CASSNTNTADTQYF,TGCGCCAGCAGCAATACCAATACCGCGGATACGCAGTATTTT
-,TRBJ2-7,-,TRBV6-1,CASSERMAGAPYEQYF,TGTGCCAGCAGTGAAAGGATGGCGGGGGCTCCCTACGAGCAGTACTTC
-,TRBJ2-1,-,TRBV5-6,CASSLVSYEQFF,TGTGCCAGCAGCTTGGTCTCCTATGAGCAGTTCTTC
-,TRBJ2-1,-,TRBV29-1,CSVDRSSSWTYNEQFF,TGCAGCGTTGATCGGTCTAGCTCGTGGACCTACAATGAGCAGTTCTTC
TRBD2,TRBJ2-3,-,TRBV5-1,CASSLGLAGGSDTQYF,TGCGCCAGCAGCTTGGGACTAGCGGGGGGATCAGATACGCAGTATTTT
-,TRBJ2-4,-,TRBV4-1,CASSQLGGLNIQYF,TGCGCCAGCAGCCAATTGGGGGGATTAAACATTCAGTACTTC
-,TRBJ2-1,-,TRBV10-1,CASSESSIYNEQFF,TGCGCCAGCAGTGAGTCCAGTATCTACAATGAGCAGTTCTTC
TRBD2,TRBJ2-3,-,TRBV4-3,CASSQNGPGTSTDTQYF,TGCGCCAGCAGCCAAAATGGACCCGGGACTAGCACCGATACGCAGTATTTT
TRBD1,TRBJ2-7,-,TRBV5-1,CASSLGDRPYEQYF,TGCGCCAGCAGCTTGGGGGACAGGCCCTACGAGCAGTACTTC
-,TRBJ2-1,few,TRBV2,CASRPPLGGGNEQFF,TGTGCCAGCAGGCCCCCACTAGGAGGAGGCAATGAGCAGTTCTTC
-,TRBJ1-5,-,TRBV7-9,CASSLSDPRQPYQPQHF,TGTGCCAGCAGCTTATCCGATCCGAGACAGCCCTATCAGCCCCAGCATTTT
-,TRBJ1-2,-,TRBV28,CASSPDRRGYGYTF,TGTGCCAGCAGCCCCGACAGACGCGGCTATGGCTACACCTTC
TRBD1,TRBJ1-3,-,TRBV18,CASSPLGTDGNTIYF,TGTGCCAGCTCACCCCTAGGGACAGATGGAAACACCATATATTTT